The rows below give T cell receptor beta chains drawn from one sample of a study of OX40 agonist ivuxolimab in advanced cancers. Profiling relied on immunoSEQ multiplex PCR, and the TCRdb table lists in-frame clones only, not all of them. The sample has about 58,000 clones, more than 85% seen once. The starting material was CD4+ or CD8+ T cells sorted from blood, obtained in a trial of the OX40 agonist ivuxolimab. These receptor sequences come from an adult with an advanced solid tumor such as melanoma, head and neck, liver or kidney cancer. Each CDR3 is given without its conserved first and last residue.

j_call v_call cdr3_aa
TRBJ2-5 TRBV6-1 ASSTSGARETQY
TRBJ2-5 TRBV18 ASSPRTGELTQY
TRBJ2-5 TRBV27 ASSLGSGQGGETQY
TRBJ2-4 TRBV15 ATSRDWTSEAKNIQY
TRBJ2-7 TRBV5-6 ASSPKGGRTGIHEQY
TRBJ1-3 TRBV6-5 ASRRVSGNTIY
TRBJ2-6 TRBV19 ASTRVAGTGANVLT
TRBJ1-4 TRBV18 ASSGLVNEKLF
TRBJ1-1 TRBV15 ASGTGMNTEAF
TRBJ1-3 TRBV5-5 ASSLTISGNTIY
TRBJ1-1 TRBV16 ASSQRGQGALNTEAF
TRBJ2-5 TRBV18 ASSPRAGETQY
TRBJ1-2 TRBV7-2 ASSLDPGGYGYT
TRBJ2-7 TRBV7-2 ASSLGSGYYEQY
TRBJ1-1 TRBV5-1 ASSMTPANTEAF
TRBJ1-1 TRBV15 ATSRDYQVGTEAF
TRBJ2-2 TRBV11-3 ASSLASNTGELF
TRBJ2-7 TRBV5-1 ASSPGGEGDEQY
TRBJ1-1 TRBV6-1 ASSENLAATEAF
TRBJ1-2 TRBV6-5 ASSYRPPGGGGYT
TRBJ2-7 TRBV6-1 AINRWDSSYEQY
TRBJ2-3 TRBV5-4 ASSFPSTDTQY
TRBJ2-3 TRBV7-3 ASSSQQVDTQY
TRBJ2-7 TRBV18 ASSPRAGARYEQY
TRBJ1-1 TRBV18 ASSPRGGLLNTEAF
TRBJ1-1 TRBV6-1 ASSENTGGHTEAF
TRBJ2-1 TRBV6-1 ASSVLVRQF
TRBJ1-1 TRBV5-1 ASSQTSTNTEAF
TRBJ1-5 TRBV19 ASMTSWGVRQPQH
TRBJ2-7 TRBV6-5 ASKRQGYYEQY
TRBJ2-2 TRBV5-4 ASSLDLVPGELF
TRBJ1-2 TRBV7-9 ASSLATNYGYT
TRBJ1-4 TRBV20-1 SAPRLEKLF
TRBJ1-2 TRBV5-8 ASSLNYGYT
TRBJ1-5 TRBV18 ASSPTGDQPQH
TRBJ2-7 TRBV7-9 ASSYGQNEQY
TRBJ1-5 TRBV5-3 ARSLVSQPQH
TRBJ2-3 TRBV9 ASSVGELAGTDTQY
TRBJ2-5 TRBV2 ASREGQGWTQY
TRBJ1-2 TRBV4-1 ASSQERTESYGYT
TRBJ2-1 TRBV5-4 ASSTRDRREVV
TRBJ2-5 TRBV11-1 ASSDRYRGLGKETQY
TRBJ2-5 TRBV14 ASSQGIMYQGRETQY
TRBJ1-2 TRBV11-1 ASSWDRYGYT
TRBJ2-7 TRBV5-1 ASSFDRGLLDEQY
TRBJ2-7 TRBV11-2 ASSLPGQSYEQY
TRBJ2-1 TRBV10-3 AIRDHSGDNEQF
TRBJ2-7 TRBV7-8 ASSLASGASYEQY
TRBJ2-2 TRBV7-2 ASSLGLAGAAGELF
TRBJ1-1 TRBV15 ATSRELGTEAF
TRBJ1-5 TRBV19 ASSIEGQPQH
TRBJ2-7 TRBV7-8 ASSNRRDIPYEQY
TRBJ2-1 TRBV29-1 SVERQGADEQF
TRBJ1-2 TRBV4-2 ASSQEGRGRGFVYGYT
TRBJ2-3 TRBV19 ATRWGPSTDTQY
TRBJ2-3 TRBV7-9 ASSHTGTKDTQY